Many counts were recorded for the clone carrying this T cell receptor beta chain. As yet, its antigen is unknown. This sample was included in a study of post-analysis software for immune sequencing data. Notes on the study in general: Relative to controls, patients had about 5 TRBV segments at higher frequency, with TRBV5-6, TRBV5-1 and TRBV20-1 among these. Samples prepared in the same batch strongly co-clustered by F measure. Diversity measured as normalized Chao1 was significantly lower in multiple sclerosis patients than in controls.

Every TCR beta cDNA library bore unique molecular identifiers. Researchers reported 400,000 to 600,000 cDNA molecules coming from roughly 0.93 to 9.6 million T cells. TCRdb reprocessed the PCR reads with MiXCR, giving one entry per CDR3 protein. The sample carries approximately 260,000 distinct CDR3 sequences, just over 35% recorded once. With 0 bases clipped from V and 2 bases from J, the junction kept 9 bases outside the gene matches. CDR3 length equals 16 residues. Germline CDR1 DFQATT, CDR2 SNEGSKA (reference sequence). This TCR was recovered from a girl aged 5 to 17 with multiple sclerosis. This chain links TRBV20-1 with TRBJ2-5, with 7 bases that match TRBD2. Sequencing was carried out using blood. The CDR3 DNA sequence: TGCAGTGCTAGAGATTATGGCGCGGGACTACAAGAGACCCAGTACTTC. It encodes CSARDYGAGLQETQYF.